This T cell receptor (beta chain) was sequenced during a study of T cell responses to AZD1222 COVID-19 vaccine (dated by TCRdb to about 2021). Regarding the research as a whole: Because spike-specific TCR depth and breadth did not differ between the two schedules, AZD1222 recipients who got a second dose at roughly 4 weeks were pooled with those who got a second dose at roughly 12 weeks. TCR sequencing was performed for about 250 trial participants, of whom some 200 were given two doses of AZD1222 and approximately 25 were given two doses of MenACWY control vaccine. Trial participants were enrolled by age into 18-55, 56-69 and 70-plus year subgroups, with roughly 160, 29 and 62 TCR-sequenced participants respectively.

CDR1 and CDR2 are read off the germline V gene as MDHEN and SYDVKM. The CDR3 starts with the cysteine, ends with the phenylalanine, and has 16 residues. Solely the CDR3 DNA is kept, with 48 bases framed from the first base. The trim is 5 bases for V and 0 bases for J, with a gap of 16 bases between the germline ends. This clone was counted many times. The clone's antigen remains unknown. There are no base qualities to consult, and no much larger clone falls within one base. The sample's time point label is to be understood as: baseline before first vaccination. The vaccinee samples were drawn from two UK trials, COV001 and COV002, one of which was a single-blind randomized controlled phase 2/3 trial testing AZD1222 (ChAdOx1 nCoV-19) in healthy adults. Trial participant PBMC samples were collected at day 0 and day 28 after the second dose for TCRbeta chain sequencing. Broad study findings and their caveats: The 56-69-year group was small, and its depth increase did not reach significance, likely because of low power. A significant rise in spike-specific TCR breadth and depth was observed after two AZD1222 doses relative to day 0 and relative to MenACWY recipients. CD4 TCRs associated with the vaccine covered the entire spike protein, and the dominant responses were in regions 160-218 and 743-854. No day 14 peak-response samples were available, so repertoires were characterized only after the peak T cell response. Only five or six AZD1222 recipients were SARS-CoV-2 seropositive at baseline, limiting conclusions about previously exposed vaccinees. Reportedly, almost half of the unique spike-specific TCRs recognized epitopes lying outside the regions that are mutated in the B.1.351 and B.1.1.7 variants. Participants were mostly white British and included more females than males, and it was suggested by the authors that clonal diversity may have been underestimated.

The CDR3 regions of human TCRbeta chains were analyzed by immunosequencing. On the study's bioinformatics: Repertoire TCRs were checked for matches against a reference library of SARS-CoV-2-specific TCRs that had been generated using the MIRA antigen-specificity platform. Breadth was defined as the fraction of unique TCRs that were SARS-CoV-2-associated. Depth was defined as the fraction of total T cells that were SARS-CoV-2-associated. Using the MIRA data, every spike-specific TCR was mapped to the spike region that the TCR reacted to and assigned to either a CD4 or a CD8 class. Log10-transformed breadth and depth values were compared by one-way ANOVA with Sidak's multiple comparisons tests. The immuneACCESS repertoire file appears here via TCRdb, limited to in-frame rearrangements. These files lack a portion of the clones; in checked studies, under half of the deficit traces to unresolved V genes, and the cause of the others is not known. D and trimming come from the DNA, and the V and J calls and clone size come from that table. In all, the sample holds around 160,000 clones, and 88% of those were seen once. The ten largest account for roughly 5.5% of the sample.

The sample in question was peripheral blood, obtained on day 0 of AZD1222 vaccination. This clonotype was obtained from an adult in good health. The sequence joins TRBV28 to TRBJ1-1, with the D gene call left open. The DNA is TGTGCCAGCAGTGTAACGAGGCAGTTCATGAACACTGAAGCTTTCTTT. It translates as CASSVTRQFMNTEAFF.